The rows below give T cell receptor beta chains drawn from one sample of a study of vaccination and CD4 T cells after COVID-19. Via MiXCR, TCRdb re-called the PCR reads, giving one row per CDR3 protein. The data contain 4,800 or so distinct CDR3 sequences, 40% of them singletons. No antigen has been identified for these receptors. Sequencing used CD4+ T cells from blood, cultured in vitro. Receptors were obtained from a human donor who had recovered from COVID-19. The CDR3 runs from the conserved cysteine through the conserved F or W. A D gene is named only where the DNA matches it firmly. For some rows the clone size is stated as once, few or many, or as a class when expanded; others skip it.

TRBD1,17,few,TRBV11-2,TRBJ2-3,TGTGCCAGCAGCCCACACCAGGGACAGGGGGGATTGGGTACGCAGTATTTT,CASSPHQGQGGLGTQYF
.,14,.,TRBV2,TRBJ2-7,TGTGCCAGCAGCCGACAGAGACCTCCCTACGAGCAGTACTTC,CASSRQRPPYEQYF
.,14,.,TRBV12-3/TRBV12-4,TRBJ2-4,TGTGCCAGCTCTTTTGGAGTCCCCCCAAACATTCAGTACTTC,CASSFGVPPNIQYF
.,16,large,TRBV7-3,TRBJ2-5,TGTGCCACCGTAATACCCGGGACAAGGGCTCAAGAGACCCAGTACTTC,CATVIPGTRAQETQYF
.,14,.,TRBV19,TRBJ1-2,TGTGCCAGTAGTATATCTCAGGGGAGCTATGGCTACACCTTC,CASSISQGSYGYTF
TRBD1,16,.,TRBV15,TRBJ1-3,TGTGCCACCAGCAGAGGACAGGGTTATAGTGGAAACACCATATATTTT,CATSRGQGYSGNTIYF
TRBD2,16,.,TRBV6-2/TRBV6-3,TRBJ2-1,TGTGCCAGCAGTTACGTGCTAGCGGGCTTCTACAATGAGCAGTTCTTC,CASSYVLAGFYNEQFF
.,17,.,TRBV7-3,TRBJ1-5,TGTGCCAGCAGCTTATGTGATGGACAAGTATACAATCAGCCCCAGCATTTT,CASSLCDGQVYNQPQHF
.,16,.,TRBV7-6,TRBJ2-7,TGTGCCAGCAGCCCTTCTGGGTTCCAGATTTCCTACGAGCAGTACTTC,CASSPSGFQISYEQYF
.,15,.,TRBV4-3,TRBJ2-7,TGCGCCAGCAGCCAAGACGCTGCCTATTCCTACGAGCAGTACTTC,CASSQDAAYSYEQYF
.,14,few,TRBV7-2,TRBJ1-2,TGTGCCAGCAGCTTGGGGGGGACCTACTATGGCTACACCTTC,CASSLGGTYYGYTF
.,16,.,TRBV6-4,TRBJ2-1,TGTGCCAGCAGTGACTCTTCTGCGGGACTCCACAATGAGCAGTTCTTC,CASSDSSAGLHNEQFF
.,14,.,TRBV6-5,TRBJ2-3,TGTGCCAGCAGTTTAGGGGGGGCGGCAGATACGCAGTATTTT,CASSLGGAADTQYF
.,12,large,TRBV20-1,TRBJ1-1,TGCAGTGCTAGTTCCCAGAACACTGAAGCTTTCTTT,CSASSQNTEAFF